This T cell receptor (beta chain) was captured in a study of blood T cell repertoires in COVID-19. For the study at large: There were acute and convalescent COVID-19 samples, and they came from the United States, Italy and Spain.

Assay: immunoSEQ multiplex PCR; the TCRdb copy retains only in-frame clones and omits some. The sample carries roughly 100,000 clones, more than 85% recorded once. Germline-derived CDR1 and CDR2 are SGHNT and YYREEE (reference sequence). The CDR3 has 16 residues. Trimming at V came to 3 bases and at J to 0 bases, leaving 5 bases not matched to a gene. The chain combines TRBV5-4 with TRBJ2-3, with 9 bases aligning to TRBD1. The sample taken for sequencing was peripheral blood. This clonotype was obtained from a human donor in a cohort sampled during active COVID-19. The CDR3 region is CASSSGQGRSTDTQYF. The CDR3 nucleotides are TGTGCCAGCAGCTCGGGACAGGGCCGGAGCACAGATACGCAGTATTTT.